The 30 T cell receptor beta chains listed next were all sequenced from one sample in a study of blood T cell repertoires in COVID-19. Only in-frame clones appear in the TCRdb table, and some are missing; sequencing was by immunoSEQ multiplex PCR. This table holds under 300,000 clones, about 89% found once. Sequenced: peripheral blood. Every receptor here comes from a woman aged 35 to 49 who had recovered from COVID-19.

This clone was found once. The chain links TRBV9 to TRBJ1-1, with a tentative D call TRBD1 (5 bases). In germline, CDR1 is SGDLS, CDR2 YYNGEE. This CDR3 spans 13 amino acids. The V end was cut by 0 bases, the J end by 11 bases, with 14 bases between. CDR3 DNA sequence: TGTGCCAGCAGCGTAGAGGAGGGCAGGGCTGCTTTCTTT. This encodes CASSVEEGRAAFF. Based on the CDR3 plus reference TRBV9 and TRBJ1-1, the full variable domain is DSGVTQTPKHLITATGQRVTLRCSPRSGDLSVYWYQQSLDQGLQFLIQYYNGEERAKGNILERFSAQQFPDLHSELNLSSLELGDSALYFCASSVEEGRAAFFGQGTRLTVV.

This clone appeared a single time. J is TRBJ2-3 and V is TRBV6-5, with TRBD1 matching over 10 bases. Germline lookup yields CDR1 MNHEY and CDR2 SVGAGI. CDR3 length equals 15 residues. J lost 7 bases, V lost 6 bases, and 10 bases had no gene match. CDR3 nucleotide sequence: TGTGCCAGCAGCTCTGCGGGGACAGGGGCCAATACGCAGTATTTT. Translation: CASSSAGTGANTQYF.

This chain uses TRBV7-8 with TRBJ2-7, with 10 bases fitting TRBD2. The germline gives CDR1 SGHVS, CDR2 FQNEAQ. The CDR3 is 14 amino acids. With 4 bases clipped from V and 4 bases from J, the junction kept 4 bases outside the gene matches. The CDR3 region is CASSSMTSGYEQYF. For the CDR3, the DNA is TGTGCCAGCAGCTCGATGACTAGCGGGTACGAGCAGTACTTC.

The genes are TRBV19 and TRBJ1-6, with D maybe TRBD1 (6 bases). In germline, CDR1 is LNHDA, CDR2 SQIVND (reference sequence). The CDR3 has 15 amino acids. The germline V and J ends were trimmed by 0 bases and 10 bases, with 13 bases remaining between them. DNA for the CDR3: TGTGCCAGTAGTATAGAGGCAGGGGTGAGGTCACCCCTCCACTTT. Translating gives CASSIEAGVRSPLHF.

The V and J genes are TRBV28 and TRBJ2-5; the D gene is possibly TRBD2 (6 bases). The CDR3 covers 14 residues. The germline V and J ends were trimmed by 6 bases and 7 bases, with 18 bases remaining between them. Germline V gene lookup returns CDR1 MDHEN and CDR2 SYDVKM. The CDR3 region has the DNA TGTGCCAGCAGAAGAGCGGGCTCCCCCGGGACCCAGTACTTC. Translated, it gives CASRRAGSPGTQYF.

CDR3 nucleotide sequence: TGTGCCAGCAGCTCCACCGACTTTGGAGAGACCCAGTACTTC. Protein product: CASSSTDFGETQYF. The V and J genes are TRBV7-3 and TRBJ2-5, with D unclear. Trimming removed 4 bases from V and 4 bases from J, with 13 bases in between. Germline CDR1 is SGHTA and CDR2 is FQGTGA. The CDR3 length is 14 residues.

This clone showed up just once. The chain employs TRBV24-1 and TRBJ2-3; D is undetermined. Trimming shortened V by 1 base and J by 7 bases, and 8 bases separated the two germline ends. Germline V gives CDR1 KGHDR, CDR2 SFDVKD. The CDR3 extends over 13 amino acids. The CDR3 region is CATSDLLTYTQYF. CDR3 nucleotide sequence: TGTGCCACCAGTGATTTACTGACTTATACGCAGTATTTT.

The genes are TRBV14 and TRBJ2-7; D is perhaps TRBD1 (7 bases). This CDR3 has 14 residues. Germline CDR1 is SGHDN and CDR2 is FVKESK. V gave up 2 bases and J gave up 4 bases, with 12 bases separating them. The CDR3 is CASSQRRGPYEQYF. The CDR3 DNA is TGTGCCAGCAGCCAAAGGAGGGGGCCGTACGAGCAGTACTTC. Drawing the rest from reference TRBV14 and TRBJ2-7, the complete variable domain is EAGVTQFPSHSVIEKGQTVTLRCDPISGHDNLYWYRRVMGKEIKFLLHFVKESKQDESGMPNNRFLAERTGGTYSTLKVQPAELEDSGVYFCASSQRRGPYEQYFGPGTRLTVT.

A remark on this clone: Distinct nucleotide sequences in the sample also encode this CDR3. The chain employs TRBV29-1 and TRBJ2-7, with 8 bases aligning to TRBD1. The CDR3 contains 12 residues. The J segment lost 1 base and the V segment lost 7 bases, leaving 3 bases of the junction unmatched. CDR1 and CDR2 (germline): SQVTM, ANQGSEA. The CDR3 region is CSAGQGSYEQYF. CDR3 DNA sequence: TGCAGCGCCGGACAGGGTTCCTACGAGCAGTACTTC.

The rearrangement links TRBV5-1 to TRBJ2-1; a weak D match, TRBD2 (6 bases). Germline V gene sequence: CDR1 SGHRS, CDR2 YFSETQ. V was clipped by 4 bases and J by 0 bases, with 14 bases between them. The CDR3 is 16 residues long. CDR3 amino acids: CASSVSEGSSYNEQFF. The CDR3 DNA sequence: TGCGCCAGCAGCGTTTCGGAGGGATCCTCCTACAATGAGCAGTTCTTC.

V is TRBV5-6 and J is TRBJ2-7; 13 positions match TRBD2. The CDR3 is made up of 15 amino acids. Trimming removed 4 bases from V and 1 base from J; junction bases left unmatched: 2. From germline, CDR1 is SGHDT and CDR2 YYEEEE. The CDR3 is CASSAGLAGSYEQYF. The CDR3 DNA reads TGTGCCAGCAGCGCGGGACTAGCGGGGTCCTACGAGCAGTACTTC.

V gene TRBV10-3 combines with J gene TRBJ2-2; the D gene is possibly TRBD2 (5 bases). This CDR3 region has 16 residues. Trimming left V 2 bases short and J 3 bases short, with 13 bases between. Per germline, CDR1 ENHRY and CDR2 SYGVKD. As DNA, the CDR3 is TGTGCCATCAGTGAGGGGGAGTCAGGCCACACCGGGGAGCTGTTTTTT. This encodes CAISEGESGHTGELFF.

The chain joins TRBV5-1 to TRBJ2-5; 10 positions agree with TRBD1. The V segment lost 0 bases and the J segment 5 bases; nucleotides outside the gene matches: 4. Germline CDR1 SGHRS, CDR2 YFSETQ. The CDR3 totals 15 residues. CDR3 coding DNA: TGCGCCAGCAGCTTGGAGGGACAGGGGTCGGAGACCCAGTACTTC. It translates to CASSLEGQGSETQYF.

This chain uses TRBV29-1 with TRBJ2-3; TRBD1 matches 7 bases. With V trimmed by 7 bases and J by 7 bases, 11 bases remained unmatched. CDR3 size: 13 residues. From germline, CDR1 is SQVTM and CDR2 ANQGSEA. DNA of the CDR3: TGCAGCGAACAGAAAGCAGGGGGAAATACGCAGTATTTT. Residues: CSEQKAGGNTQYF.

This rearrangement joins TRBV5-1 to TRBJ1-3; maybe TRBD1 (5 bases). The V end was cut by 0 bases, the J end by 3 bases, with 19 bases between. The V gene's germline CDR1 is SGHRS and CDR2 YFSETQ. This CDR3 has 18 residues. CDR3 DNA: TGCGCCAGCAGCTTGGACCCCCTGGGACGGGGGTATGGAAACACCATATATTTT. Translated: CASSLDPLGRGYGNTIYF.

This chain joins TRBV28 and TRBJ2-5; 7 nucleotides align to TRBD1. Germline CDR1 and CDR2: MDHEN and SYDVKM. This CDR3 region has 13 residues. The trim removed 9 bases at V and 2 bases at J, leaving 6 bases unmatched. The CDR3 here is CASTGAAQETQYF. CDR3 nucleotides: TGTGCCAGTACAGGGGCCGCACAAGAGACCCAGTACTTC.

Details on this clone: Additional DNA sequences in this sample encode the identical CDR3. The chain couples TRBV7-2 to TRBJ2-7, with 11 bases aligning to TRBD2. CDR3 length: 16 residues. Trimming cost V 0 bases and J 1 base; bases outside gene matches: 2. Germline-derived CDR1 and CDR2 are SGHTA and FQGNSA. The CDR3 DNA is TGTGCCAGCAGCTTAGCCGGGACTAGCGGTTCCTACGAGCAGTACTTC. Amino acid sequence: CASSLAGTSGSYEQYF.

The V call is TRBV30, the J call TRBJ2-3; the D gene is possibly TRBD1 (6 bases). This CDR3 contains 13 residues. V gave up 3 bases and J gave up 2 bases, with 9 bases separating them. CDR1 and CDR2 from the germline V gene are GTSNPN and SVGIG (reference sequence). As DNA, the CDR3 is TGTGCCTGGAGGCCAGGGGCCACAGATACGCAGTATTTT. This encodes CAWRPGATDTQYF.

This chain joins TRBV3-1 (or the pseudogene TRBV3-2) and TRBJ2-1; 12 bases are a match to TRBD2. Germline V CDR1 and CDR2: LGHDT, YNNKEL (reference sequence). The length of the CDR3 is 13 residues. Germline trimming cut 1 base from V and 13 bases from J; bases unmatched to any gene: 2. CDR3 coding DNA: TGTGCCAGCAGCCAAGGACTAGCGGGGGACCAGTTCTTC. This translates into CASSQGLAGDQFF.

The chain uses TRBV7-8 and TRBJ1-2, with TRBD1 matching over 9 bases. Unmatched junction bases numbered 5, after V lost 5 bases and J lost 7 bases. Germline loops: CDR1 SGHVS, CDR2 FQNEAQ. CDR3 size: 13 residues. The CDR3 region is CASSPTGGFGYTF. CDR3 DNA sequence: TGTGCCAGCAGCCCAACAGGGGGCTTTGGCTACACCTTC.

This clone appeared once. The gene calls are TRBV28 and TRBJ2-7, with 8 bases matching TRBD1. Germline CDR1 reads MDHEN; CDR2 reads SYDVKM. The CDR3 consists of 16 residues. Trimming cost V 5 bases and J 2 bases; bases outside gene matches: 11. CDR3 sequence: CASSPPEGQATYEQYF. In DNA form, the CDR3 reads TGTGCCAGCAGTCCCCCTGAGGGACAGGCGACCTACGAGCAGTACTTC.

V is TRBV5-4 and J is TRBJ2-7; 13 bases are a match to TRBD2. This CDR3 has 16 amino acids. V shed 4 bases and J 3 bases; nucleotides not matched to a gene: 7. CDR1 SGHNT and CDR2 YYREEE come from the germline V gene (reference sequence). CDR3: CASSLGGTSGIYEQYF. The CDR3 region has the DNA TGTGCCAGCAGCCTAGGAGGGACTAGCGGGATCTACGAGCAGTACTTC.

This rearrangement joins TRBV15 to TRBJ2-1; no reliable D call. CDR1 LNHNV and CDR2 YYDKDF come from the germline V gene (reference sequence). The CDR3 runs to 13 residues. The V end was cut by 10 bases, the J end by 0 bases, with 10 bases between. The chain's CDR3 is CAISSSSYNEQFF. As DNA, the CDR3 is TGTGCCATCAGTTCTAGCTCCTACAATGAGCAGTTCTTC. The full variable domain, with the rest looked up from reference TRBV15 and TRBJ2-1, is DAMVIQNPRYQVTQFGKPVTLSCSQTLNHNVMYWYQQKSSQAPKLLFHYYDKDFNNEADTPDNFQSRRPNTSFCFLDIRSPGLGDTAMYLCAISSSSYNEQFFGPGTRLTVL.

The rearrangement links TRBV5-4 to TRBJ2-5; 10 nucleotides agree with TRBD2. Germline CDR1 is SGHNT and CDR2 is YYREEE (reference sequence). The J segment lost 2 bases and the V segment lost 5 bases, leaving 9 bases of the junction unmatched. This CDR3 has 16 residues. CDR3 in DNA: TGTGCCAGCAGTCGGAGACTAGCGGGCCGACAAGAGACCCAGTACTTC. Amino acids: CASSRRLAGRQETQYF.

The rearrangement joins TRBV3-1 (or the pseudogene TRBV3-2) to TRBJ1-1; D is possibly TRBD1 (6 bases). V was shortened by 3 bases and J by 4 bases, with 18 bases between the two germline ends. The CDR3 is 16 residues long. Germline CDR1 is LGHDT and CDR2 is YNNKEL (reference sequence). As DNA, the CDR3 is TGTGCCAGCAGCCAGCAGGACAGACGATTTGCCACTGAAGCTTTCTTT. It codes for CASSQQDRRFATEAFF.

The gene calls are TRBV7-9 and TRBJ2-5; 7 bases match TRBD2. This CDR3 region has 15 residues. CDR1 SEHNR and CDR2 FQNEAQ come from the germline V gene (reference sequence). Germline trimming cut 6 bases from V and 5 bases from J; bases unmatched to any gene: 12. The CDR3 spells CASSWPGEGGETQYF. CDR3 DNA sequence: TGTGCCAGCAGTTGGCCCGGGGAGGGCGGGGAGACCCAGTACTTC.

The chain has TRBV21-1 and TRBJ2-5; the table's D call, TRBD2, has no DNA check behind it. TRBV21-1 is listed as a pseudogene. The CDR3 has 13 residues. In nucleotides, the CDR3 is TGTGCCAGCCCCCGGGAGCGGGAAGAGACCCAGTACTTC. Its translation: CASPREREETQYF.

The chain recombines TRBV10-3 with TRBJ2-7; D might be TRBD2 (7 bases). V lost 3 bases, J lost 3 bases, and 15 bases lay in between. The CDR3 is 15 amino acids. From germline, CDR1 is ENHRY and CDR2 SYGVKD. The CDR3 is CAISDGGRGSYEQYF. The CDR3 DNA reads TGTGCCATCAGTGATGGGGGGAGGGGGAGCTACGAGCAGTACTTC.

The V call is TRBV5-1, the J call TRBJ1-1; D remains ambiguous. Looked up from germline, CDR1 is SGHRS and CDR2 is YFSETQ. Trimming stripped 5 bases from V and 3 bases from J, with 11 bases between. This CDR3 has 13 residues. The CDR3 DNA reads TGCGCCAGCAGACCCGCAGTGGACACTGAAGCTTTCTTT. Its translation: CASRPAVDTEAFF.

This chain links TRBV18 with TRBJ2-7; 7 bases align to TRBD2. CDR1 and CDR2 (germline): KGHSH, LQKENI. This CDR3 has 15 residues. With 2 bases clipped from V and 2 bases from J, the junction kept 6 bases outside the gene matches. In nucleotides, the CDR3 is TGTGCCAGCTCACCAAGTCTAGCGGATACCTACGAGCAGTACTTC. This sequence encodes CASSPSLADTYEQYF.